This T cell receptor beta chain stems from a study of cytomegalovirus exposure and HLA in healthy donors (dated by TCRdb to the late 2010s). Background for the entire study: An earlier analysis of under 600 of the donors reported 276 Gb of sequence data and 100 million to 130 million unique TCR beta sequences from about 200 million T cells. Donor age, sex, ethnicity and CMV serostatus were compiled alongside the repertoire data. Four or five DR-DQ haplotypes were treated as single units for association and clustering because of strong linkage in the cohort. The number of typed donors differed by locus: about 620-640 for A, B, C, DRB1 and DQB1; 522 for DQA1; 606 for DPA1; and about 450 for DPB1. Class I and class II HLA loci were covered by the typing at four-digit resolution. A later analysis re-analyzed previously published TCR beta repertoires from several hundred donors and added high-resolution HLA genotyping to study TCR occurrence patterns. On average, roughly 240,000 unique TCR beta nucleotide sequences were sequenced per donor among about 400 genotyped donors of the cohort, with roughly 18% of those sequences being non-productive. Rather than using new phenotypic data, the later analysis identified candidate immune exposures from TCR beta sequences and from how often those sequences occurred across donors. About 280 gigabases of sequencing data and around 80 million unique TCR sequences made up an early release that covered 500 to 700 HLA-typed donors. In an earlier analysis of about 590 of the donors, high-throughput TCR beta sequencing was used to judge whether each TCR beta V gene segment behaved as functional or pseudogenic. Every repertoire in the discovery cohort had been generated on one and the same sequencing platform. Along with the roughly 670-subject first cohort, a separate validation cohort of more than 90 different subjects was used. The T cell repertoires of some 700 subjects were profiled by immunosequencing and related to cytomegalovirus serostatus. A later genetic analysis took genome-wide SNP genotypes for about three fifths of the 666 donors and used that subset as a discovery cohort. To predict cytomegalovirus infection status, the study combined high-throughput TCR immunosequencing, statistical association of individual TCRs with disease status, and machine learning. The genetic ancestry cluster associated with self-reported Caucasian donors included 81% of the 398 genotyped donors. The study was designed to test whether signatures of past pathogen exposure could be identified by cataloging public T cell receptors.

The cohort comprised 666 healthy bone marrow donors. All cohort members were sampled while nominally healthy, although unrecorded immune exposures were likely present. The donor tested CMV seronegative and was one of the 352 seronegative cohort members. A peripheral blood sample was collected from each donor, and TCR beta sequencing was performed on peripheral blood mononuclear cells. Genomic DNA was extracted from the blood cell samples with the Qiagen DNeasy Blood Extraction Kit. Library creation used the immunoSEQ multiplex PCR assay. For the multiplex PCR, a mixture combining 60 forward primers for TCR Vbeta segments and 13 reverse primers for TCR Jbeta segments was used. The CDR3 region of rearranged TCR beta genes was amplified from genomic DNA with a multiplex PCR assay. The Illumina HiSeq System was used to sequence the amplified TCR beta libraries as 87-base-pair reads. As for how the authors treated the data: A later analysis counted tens of millions of unique TCR beta chains across the 600 to 850 repertoires, and 9 million to 14 million of these chains were shared by at least two donors. Raw reads were error-corrected and collapsed into unique sequences by a nearest-neighbor algorithm in which closely related sequences were merged to remove PCR and sequencing errors. V, D and J gene segments were assigned by aligning CDR3 sequences to IMGT reference sequences. Each retained sequence needed at least a six-nucleotide match to both a V gene segment and a J gene segment. A rearrangement counted as productive if the CDR3 had no stop codons and remained in frame with V and J, and every other rearrangement counted as non-productive. Following IMGT convention, CDR3 was defined as the stretch from the second conserved V-encoded cysteine up to the conserved J-encoded phenylalanine. The earlier analysis of roughly 590 of the donors excluded sequences that lacked an unambiguous match to a single V gene segment. In an earlier analysis of some 590 of the donors, a V segment was called functional when productive rearrangements were above 56.7%, and segregating when the standard deviation between donors exceeded 5%. A statistical classification framework was built for diagnosing cytomegalovirus status from the catalog of TCR beta chain sequences. In a later analysis, V and J genes were assigned by comparing TCR nucleotide sequences against IMGT/GENE-DB human TR gene sequences. A later analysis assigned CDR3 sequences and most-parsimonious VDJ recombination scenarios with the TCRdist pipeline. In a later analysis, every TCR beta chain was defined by the combination of its CDR3 amino acid sequence and its V-gene family, and reads without a unique V-gene family were dropped. To address suspected cross-contamination and a sequencing artifact, a later analysis removed 592 highly shared, low-generation-probability nucleotide sequences. A later analysis calculated a clonal expansion index for each public chain from normalized within-repertoire ranks of inferred template counts. A later analysis computed generation probabilities with a VDJ recombination model fitted to out-of-frame rearrangements, and checked the results against IGoR. A later analysis scored TCR-TCR, TCR-HLA and TCR-CMV co-occurrence with hypergeometric tests, applying a repertoire-size bias correction to TCR pairs. False discovery rates were estimated in a later analysis by permuting HLA or CMV assignments 20 times. A later analysis grouped co-occurring TCRs with DBSCAN, adding TCRdist sequence similarity when clustering within HLA-allele-positive subsets. For co-occurrence clustering, repertoires with fewer than 30,000 or more than 120,000 public chains were excluded, along with about five repertoires with anomalous nucleotide sharing. In TCRdb, the immuneACCESS table is reduced to in-frame sequences with V and J assigned. These tables do not hold every clone; where another copy was compared, an unresolved V gene accounts for under half, and the others remain unexplained. The V and J calls and clone size are taken from that table; D and trimming were inferred from the DNA. This sample's listing comprises tens of thousands of clones. Of the sample, under 4.5% falls within the top ten clones.

From its cysteine to its phenylalanine, the CDR3 spans 14 amino acids. CDR3 DNA only is kept here, 42 bases in frame from base 1. Clipping removes 5 bases from V and 4 bases from J, with 6 as the unmatched junction base count. The germline V gene sets CDR1 to MNHEY and CDR2 to SVGAGI. Study-wide findings and limitations: CMV serostatus was the only immune exposure information available for the cohort. A later genetic analysis reported fewer N-insertions in productive TCRs among donors in an Asian-associated ancestry cluster than the roughly 700-donor mean. In both the original and validation cohorts, the classifier was reported to diagnose cytomegalovirus status with high specificity and sensitivity. Across donors, most TCR sequences were observed very rarely, whereas some public TCRs were present in many individuals. A further reported finding was that TCR beta sequences accurately predicted the HLA-A and HLA-B alleles for most subjects in the first cohort. A later analysis found that most CMV-associated TCR beta chains appeared HLA-restricted, with HLA associations seemingly driven largely by CMV exposure. Only TCR beta chains were sequenced in this cohort, and the absence of alpha or paired-chain data limited detectable features. According to the authors, the approach could potentially be generalized to other disease states and immunological phenotypes. Specific HLA alleles were associated with over 15,000 TCR beta sequences at a false discovery rate of 0.05 in a later analysis. Broadly in line with IMGT annotations, most TCR beta V segments showed up in productive rearrangements about 87% or about 30% of the time in an earlier analysis of roughly 590 of the donors. In vitro tests confirmed that a few of the cytomegalovirus-associated TCR beta chains recognize cytomegalovirus antigens. Approximately 16 rarely observed V segments, including chromosome 9 orphons, were excluded from the earlier analysis of approximately 500 of the donors because counts were too low. Because HLA typing was unavailable for some donors at each locus, only the typed subset was used in association tests. Correlated functional status among segregating V segments might be attributable to linkage disequilibrium, but an unknown experimental factor could not be ruled out. A later genetic analysis associated a missense DCLRE1C variant with V-gene and J-gene trimming of TCR beta chains, and an independent cohort replicated the association. Roughly uniform sequencing depth across donors was assumed in presence/absence analyses, although this assumption may not hold. Some IMGT-functional V segments, including TRBV6-2 and TRBV6-3, could not be told apart with the 87-base-pair reads, so those segments were excluded. In a later analysis, HLA-associated TCR beta chains were found to be more clonally expanded and to have lower generation probabilities than equally common non-associated chains. When HLA alleles, especially DR and DQ, strongly co-occurred, attributing TCR associations to individual alleles was difficult. According to a later analysis, parvovirus B19, influenza, CMV and Epstein-Barr virus appeared linked to several top co-occurrence clusters. In a later analysis, TCR association rates were found to vary across HLA loci, with the most associated TCRs seen for DRB1 alleles and the fewest for HLA-C alleles. The study gave a list of more than 150 TCR beta chains associated with cytomegalovirus. The sequencing pipeline was judged likely to have produced a cluster of highly shared sequence variants as a technical artifact.

Comment on this clone: No cognate antigen has been identified for it.

What was sequenced was PBMCs. This clonotype was sampled from a man aged 40-50 years in good health and CMV-seronegative. The V gene is TRBV6-5 and the J gene is TRBJ2-7, and TRBD2 matches 9 of the central bases. The DNA reads TGTGCCAGCAGTCCGGGACTAGCTAATTACGAGCAGTACTTC. It specifies CASSPGLANYEQYF.